What follows are 8 T cell receptor beta chains derived from one specimen sequenced in a study of T cell changes during pregnancy in multiple sclerosis. Sequencing was performed with immunoSEQ multiplex PCR; in TCRdb, only in-frame clones are kept and a portion is missing. The data contain 95,000 to 100,000 clones, around 92% of them singletons. The sample in question was peripheral blood, obtained in the second trimester of pregnancy. Receptor source: a female donor with multiple sclerosis, enrolled in a pregnancy study.

The rearrangement links TRBV27 to TRBJ2-7, with 7 bases identical to TRBD2. The CDR3 runs to 15 residues. The V gene end was trimmed by 1 base and the J gene end by 2 bases; junction bases not matched to a gene: 5. Germline V lookup: CDR1 MNHEY, CDR2 SMNVEV (reference sequence). Here the CDR3 reads CASSLWGGRTYEQYF. CDR3 in DNA: TGTGCCAGCAGTTTATGGGGCGGGAGAACCTACGAGCAGTACTTC.

This rearrangement joins TRBV19 to TRBJ2-1; 9 nucleotides align to TRBD2. This CDR3 has 20 residues. Germline CDR1 is LNHDA and CDR2 is SQIVND (reference sequence). The V gene end was trimmed by 3 bases and the J gene end by 6 bases; junction bases not matched to a gene: 21. This CDR3 is CASSIQGDLGGRGRGNEQFF. The CDR3 DNA sequence: TGTGCCAGTAGTATTCAAGGGGATTTAGGCGGGAGGGGACGGGGCAATGAGCAGTTCTTC.

The chain has TRBV7-2 and TRBJ2-6, with D uncertain. This CDR3 comprises 15 residues. Trimming left V 1 base short and J 4 bases short, with 8 bases between. Looked up from germline, CDR1 is SGHTA and CDR2 is FQGNSA. The CDR3 DNA reads as TGTGCCAGCAGCTTAGAGCTACCCGGGGCCAACGTCCTGACTTTC. The encoded protein is CASSLELPGANVLTF.

V and J are TRBV29-1 and TRBJ1-2, with TRBD1 as a possible D gene (5 bases). The CDR3 length is 11 residues. In germline, CDR1 is SQVTM, CDR2 ANQGSEA. V dropped 5 bases and J dropped 8 bases, with 12 bases sitting between them. The DNA of the CDR3 is TGCAGCGTTACGTCAAGGGGCGGCTACACCTTC. Translation gives CSVTSRGGYTF.

The V and J genes are TRBV7-9 and TRBJ2-3; 12 nucleotides line up with TRBD2. The germline gives CDR1 SEHNR, CDR2 FQNEAQ (reference sequence). This CDR3 spans 18 amino acids. With 5 bases clipped from V and 6 bases from J, the junction kept 15 bases outside the gene matches. CDR3 bases: TGTGCCAGCAGCACCAAACTAAGACTAGCGGGAGTCAGGGATACGCAGTATTTT. It codes for CASSTKLRLAGVRDTQYF.

The genes are TRBV10-2 and TRBJ1-5; no clear D gene. From germline, CDR1 is WSHSY and CDR2 SAAADI. This CDR3 has 12 residues. Trimming left V 4 bases short and J 2 bases short, with 3 bases between. The DNA of the CDR3 is TGCGCCAGCAGTGCAGGCAATCAGCCCCAGCATTTT. Amino acids: CASSAGNQPQHF.

This clone was seen once. CDR3: CATQGQGPNFTEAFF. Here the CDR3 DNA reads TGTGCCACACAGGGACAGGGGCCCAATTTCACTGAAGCTTTCTTT. The chain couples TRBV28 to TRBJ1-1; TRBD1 matches 10 bases. V lost 10 bases and J lost 4; bases outside the gene matches: 12. The CDR3 covers 15 residues. Per the germline V gene, CDR1 is MDHEN and CDR2 is SYDVKM.

This chain links TRBV7-2 with TRBJ2-5, with TRBD2 matching over 11 bases. The trim removed 5 bases at V and 5 bases at J, leaving 13 bases unmatched. Germline V gene lookup returns CDR1 SGHTA and CDR2 FQGNSA. This CDR3 contains 17 residues. CDR3 in DNA: TGTGCCAGCAGCATAAGACTTAGCGGGAGGGCCCCGGAGACCCAGTACTTC. Residues: CASSIRLSGRAPETQYF.